Below, 30 T cell receptor beta chains from the same sample are listed, as sequenced in a study of CD8+CD57+ T cells in acquired aplastic anemia. TCR beta VDJ and CDR3 were profiled, and genomic DNA was the template. MiXCR, applied by TCRdb to the reads, yields one record per CDR3 protein. Among 100,000 to 150,000 distinct CDR3 sequences listed, 48% were seen once. Material: sorted CD4+, CD8+, or CD8+CD57+ T cells (not recorded which) from PBMCs. The receptors originated from a human donor in good health, serving as a control.

This chain uses TRBV20-1 with TRBJ2-3; TRBD2 aligns across 9 bases. The trim removed 3 bases at V and 6 bases at J, leaving 7 bases unmatched. Germline V CDR1 and CDR2: DFQATT, SNEGSKA (reference sequence). The CDR3 is made up of 14 amino acids. CDR3 nucleotide sequence: TGCAGTGCTAGTTGGCGGGGGGGACGTGATACGCAGTATTTT. It specifies CSASWRGGRDTQYF.

This clonotype was counted at least ten times. The CDR3 DNA reads TGTGCCAGTAGCCGGGACAGGGGAGAAAGGGAGTACTTC. Translation gives CASSRDRGEREYF. This sequence joins TRBV19 and TRBJ2-7; TRBD1 aligns across 10 bases. Germline CDR1 and CDR2: LNHDA and SQIVND (reference sequence). CDR3 length: 13 amino acids. J lost 11 bases, V lost 6 bases, and 10 bases had no gene match.

This clonotype came up many times. The chain is built from TRBV15 and TRBJ2-1; TRBD1 matches at 7 bases. The CDR3 is 16 residues long. Germline CDR1 LNHNV, CDR2 YYDKDF (reference sequence). V gave up 0 bases and J gave up 8 bases; unmatched junction bases: 10. The chain's CDR3 is CATSRELQGSGDEQFF. CDR3 sequence (DNA): TGTGCCACCAGCAGAGAGTTACAGGGGAGTGGTGATGAGCAGTTCTTC.

This clonotype is medium-sized within its sample. This sequence joins TRBV15 and TRBJ2-1; 8 bases match TRBD2. CDR1 is LNHNV, CDR2 YYDKDF, per germline (reference sequence). The CDR3 contains 15 residues. J gave up 7 bases and V 6 bases, and 11 bases lay outside the gene matches. The CDR3 loop reads CATSWRRGVGNEQFF. CDR3 in DNA: TGTGCCACCAGTTGGCGGCGGGGGGTAGGGAATGAGCAGTTCTTC. Full variable domain (remainder filled in from reference TRBV15 and TRBJ2-1): DAMVIQNPRYQVTQFGKPVTLSCSQTLNHNVMYWYQQKSSQAPKLLFHYYDKDFNNEADTPDNFQSRRPNTSFCFLDIRSPGLGDTAMYLCATSWRRGVGNEQFFGPGTRLTVL.

V is TRBV25-1 and J is TRBJ2-5; TRBD1 is a possible D gene (6 bases). V lost 1 base and J 7 bases, leaving 10 bases between the germline ends. Looked up from germline, CDR1 is MGHDK and CDR2 is SYGVNS. This CDR3 is built from 13 residues. The CDR3 sequence: CASSESQGWTQYF. CDR3 DNA: TGTGCCAGCAGTGAATCACAGGGATGGACCCAGTACTTC.

The chain is built from TRBV7-9 and TRBJ1-1, with 7 positions matching TRBD1. The CDR3 runs to 14 residues. The ends lost 2 bases at V and 4 bases at J; junction bases unmatched: 4. The germline gives CDR1 SEHNR, CDR2 FQNEAQ (reference sequence). The CDR3: CASSLSTGITEAFF. CDR3 DNA sequence: TGTGCCAGCAGCTTATCGACAGGGATCACTGAAGCTTTCTTT. The variable domain in full, with the rest retrieved from reference TRBV7-9 and TRBJ1-1, is DTGVSQNPRHKITKRGQNVTFRCDPISEHNRLYWYRQTLGQGPEFLTYFQNEAQLEKSRLLSDRFSAERPKGSFSTLEIQRTEQGDSAMYLCASSLSTGITEAFFGQGTRLTVV.

About this clonotype itself: One end of the junction does not line up with germline, which may come from a read error. The chain couples TRBV10-3 to TRBJ1-1; 7 bases align to TRBD1. The V gene's germline CDR1 is ENHRY and CDR2 SYGVKD. This CDR3 is built from 12 residues. The CDR3: CASSSDRVSAFF. The CDR3 DNA is TGTGCCAGCAGTTCCGACAGGGTCTCGGCTTTCTTT.

The V and J genes are TRBV10-2 and TRBJ1-5, with D unresolved. This CDR3 contains 14 residues. Trimming pared 5 bases from V and 1 base from J, leaving 9 bases between. Germline CDR1 reads WSHSY; CDR2 reads SAAADI. The CDR3 sequence: CASSLTGSNQPQHF. CDR3 in DNA: TGCGCCAGCAGTCTGACGGGGAGCAATCAGCCCCAGCATTTT.

This rearrangement joins TRBV29-1 to TRBJ2-7; 7 bases map to TRBD1. CDR3 length equals 12 residues. V shed 4 bases and J 2 bases; nucleotides not matched to a gene: 2. CDR1 SQVTM and CDR2 ANQGSEA come from the germline V gene. CDR3 loop: CSVGGQTYEQYF. The DNA for the CDR3 is TGCAGCGTTGGGGGACAGACCTACGAGCAGTACTTC.

Ten or more counts support this clonotype. The chain recombines TRBV7-7 with TRBJ1-6, with 8 bases fitting TRBD1. The V segment lost 7 bases and the J segment 7 bases; nucleotides outside the gene matches: 15. The CDR3 is 17 residues long. CDR1 is SSHAT and CDR2 is FNYEAQ in the germline V gene (reference sequence). Written as DNA, the CDR3 is TGTGCCAGCACCTCCTCCAAGGACAGGGCGGACAATTCACCCCTCCACTTT. Translating gives CASTSSKDRADNSPLHF.

This clonotype was recorded at least ten times. The rearrangement uses TRBV6-2 or TRBV6-3 and TRBJ2-7; D remains unclear. CDR1 MNHEY and CDR2 SVGEGT come from the germline V gene. The CDR3 runs to 13 residues. V gave up 8 bases and J gave up 3 bases, with 14 bases separating them. As DNA, the CDR3 is TGTGCCAGCTTATCCTCGGGTTTCTACGAGCAGTACTTC. Translating it yields CASLSSGFYEQYF.

Many counts were recorded for this clonotype. A clone one base away is much larger, so this may be a read error. The chain uses TRBV7-2 and TRBJ2-5; D could derive from TRBD1 or TRBD2 (6 bases each). This CDR3 contains 13 residues. V dropped 2 bases and J dropped 9 bases, with 13 bases sitting between them. CDR1 is SGHTA and CDR2 is FQGNSA in the germline V gene. CDR3 amino acids: CASSLNEGEAQYF. The CDR3 DNA follows: TGTGCCAGCAGCTTAAATGAGGGGGAGGCCCAGTACTTC. The full variable domain, with the rest looked up from reference TRBV7-2 and TRBJ2-5, is GAGVSQSPSNKVTEKGKDVELRCDPISGHTALYWYRQSLGQGLEFLIYFQGNSAPDKSGLPSDRFSAERTGGSVSTLTIQRTQQEDSAVYLCASSLNEGEAQYFGPGTRLLVL.

The chain recombines TRBV10-2 with TRBJ2-7, with D possibly TRBD1 on 6 matching bases. V was cut by 7 bases and J by 0 bases, with 16 bases left in between. Germline values: CDR1 WSHSY, CDR2 SAAADI. CDR3 size: 15 residues. The chain's CDR3 is CASTNTPTGSYEQYF. The CDR3 nucleotides read TGCGCCAGCACTAACACTCCGACAGGCTCCTACGAGCAGTACTTC.

At least ten counts were recorded for this clonotype. The gene calls are TRBV2 and TRBJ2-6, with no clear D. The V end was cut by 6 bases, the J end by 0 bases, with 12 bases between. Germline V gives CDR1 SNHLY, CDR2 FYNNEI. CDR3 length: 16 amino acids. CDR3 residues: CASSSRRNSGANVLTF. Written as DNA, the CDR3 is TGTGCCAGCAGCTCCCGACGGAACTCTGGGGCCAACGTCCTGACTTTC. The full variable domain, in which reference TRBV2 and TRBJ2-6 provide the parts outside the CDR3, is EPEVTQTPSHQVTQMGQEVILRCVPISNHLYFYWYRQILGQKVEFLVSFYNNEISEKSEIFDDQFSVERPDGSNFTLKIRSTKLEDSAMYFCASSSRRNSGANVLTFGAGSRLTVL.

The chain joins TRBV2 to TRBJ1-6, with D tentatively TRBD1 (5 bases). The germline V gene encodes CDR1 SNHLY and CDR2 FYNNEI. The CDR3 runs to 15 residues. V was pared by 3 bases and J by 5 bases, with 11 bases between. The DNA of the CDR3 is TGTGCCAGCAGTGAGCGCAGGGTCGATAATTCACCCCTCCACTTT. Translation gives CASSERRVDNSPLHF.

This sequence joins TRBV2 and TRBJ2-1, with D maybe TRBD1 (5 bases). Trimming took 3 bases from V and 6 from J, leaving 18 bases between them. The germline gives CDR1 SNHLY, CDR2 FYNNEI. The CDR3 is made up of 16 amino acids. In DNA, the CDR3 is TGTGCCAGCAGTGAGGACAACGGCCCCCCCTTCAATGAGCAGTTCTTC. Translating gives CASSEDNGPPFNEQFF.

This clonotype was counted at least ten times. The V call is TRBV5-5, the J call TRBJ1-3; D perhaps matches TRBD1 (5 bases). The CDR3 is 14 residues long. CDR1 is SGHKS, CDR2 YYEKEE, per germline (reference sequence). Trimming stripped 4 bases from V and 4 bases from J, with 12 bases between. The CDR3 DNA sequence: TGTGCCAGCAGCCACGGGACGGCCGGAAACACCATATATTTT. Translation: CASSHGTAGNTIYF.

This clonotype was seen more than once but under ten times. This chain uses TRBV7-3 with TRBJ2-1; D is uncertain. The CDR3 totals 15 residues. Germline CDR1 is SGHTA and CDR2 is FQGTGA. V was pared by 5 bases and J by 0 bases, with 11 bases between. The CDR3 DNA follows: TGTGCCAGCAGCCAAGCAGTGGGCTCCTACAATGAGCAGTTCTTC. It specifies CASSQAVGSYNEQFF.

The gene calls are TRBV10-3 and TRBJ2-7, with 9 bases that match TRBD1. Germline V gene sequence: CDR1 ENHRY, CDR2 SYGVKD. The CDR3 extends over 16 amino acids. With 2 bases clipped from V and 4 bases from J, the junction kept 9 bases outside the gene matches. The CDR3 reads CAISEPNRDREYEQYF. The CDR3 DNA reads as TGTGCCATCAGTGAGCCAAACCGGGACAGGGAGTACGAGCAGTACTTC.

This clonotype was seen a handful of times. The chain carries TRBV3-1 and TRBJ1-4; possible D gene TRBD1, 6 bases. The CDR3 spans 16 residues. V was pared by 1 base and J by 5 bases, with 14 bases between. Germline V lookup: CDR1 LGHDT, CDR2 YNNKEL (reference sequence). The CDR3 spells CASSQVAGVRNEKLFF. The CDR3 DNA sequence: TGTGCCAGCAGCCAAGTGGCAGGGGTAAGAAATGAAAAACTGTTTTTT.

This sequence joins TRBV6-2 or TRBV6-3 and TRBJ2-1; 16 nucleotides align to TRBD2. J was trimmed by 6 bases and V by 2 bases; bases with no gene match: 10. CDR1 and CDR2 from the germline V gene are MNHEY and SVGEGT. This CDR3 is 19 amino acids long. CDR3 coding DNA: TGTGCCAGCAGTTACGGTATGTTGGGACTAGCGGGGGGGCGCAATGAGCAGTTCTTC. The encoded protein is CASSYGMLGLAGGRNEQFF.

CDR3 bases: TGTGCCAGCAGCCTCGGGGGGACAGGGGGCTATGGCTACACCTTC. It is translated as CASSLGGTGGYGYTF. The chain links TRBV3-1 to TRBJ1-2; 11 bases match TRBD1. Germline V lookup: CDR1 LGHDT, CDR2 YNNKEL (reference sequence). The CDR3 covers 15 residues. V gave up 4 bases and J gave up 4 bases; unmatched junction bases: 5.

The chain carries TRBV7-2 and TRBJ1-5; D not certain. Trimming took off 1 base at V and 9 bases at J, with 16 bases between the two ends. CDR1 is SGHTA and CDR2 is FQGNSA in the germline V gene. The CDR3 runs 15 residues. Written as DNA, the CDR3 is TGTGCCAGCAGCTTAGGTTACACCCGAGGGATGCCCCAGCATTTT. Its translation is CASSLGYTRGMPQHF.

The chain links TRBV19 to TRBJ1-4, with D possibly being TRBD1 (5 bases). V was pared by 4 bases and J by 6 bases, with 12 bases between. CDR1 is LNHDA and CDR2 is SQIVND in the germline V gene (reference sequence). The CDR3 is made up of 14 amino acids. The CDR3 coding sequence is TGTGCCAGTAGTAAGGGACGTCACGATGAAAAACTGTTTTTT. Protein: CASSKGRHDEKLFF.

In its sample, this clonotype was seen many times. The V and J genes are TRBV20-1 and TRBJ1-4, with unresolved D. Trimming took 1 base from V and 8 from J, leaving 11 bases between them. Germline CDR1 DFQATT, CDR2 SNEGSKA (reference sequence). This CDR3 region has 13 residues. CDR3: CSARGGGDEKLFF. The CDR3 DNA follows: TGCAGTGCTAGAGGAGGAGGTGACGAAAAACTGTTTTTT.

The gene calls are TRBV19 and TRBJ2-5; D unresolved. This CDR3 region has 11 residues. V was trimmed by 5 bases and J by 5 bases, leaving 6 bases between them. Looked up from germline, CDR1 is LNHDA and CDR2 is SQIVND (reference sequence). The CDR3 region is CASSLRETQYF. For the CDR3, the DNA is TGTGCCAGTAGTCTCCGGGAGACCCAGTACTTC. Full variable domain (outside the CDR3, taken from reference TRBV19 and TRBJ2-5): DGGITQSPKYLFRKEGQNVTLSCEQNLNHDAMYWYRQDPGQGLRLIYYSQIVNDFQKGDIAEGYSVSREKKESFPLTVTSAQKNPTAFYLCASSLRETQYFGPGTRLLVL.

This clonotype was detected a few times. The J gene is TRBJ2-2, the V gene TRBV6-2 or TRBV6-3; a possible D gene is TRBD1 (7 bases). This CDR3 region has 15 residues. The V end lost 10 bases, the J end lost 5 bases, and 20 bases lay between the germline ends. Germline V gene sequence: CDR1 MNHEY, CDR2 SVGEGT. The CDR3 DNA follows: TGTGCCATCCTCGGGGGACAGCGTGGGACCGGGGAGCTGTTTTTT. Encoded protein: CAILGGQRGTGELFF.

This clonotype was recorded at least ten times. The chain employs TRBV15 and TRBJ1-1; 11 nucleotides match TRBD1. CDR1 is LNHNV and CDR2 is YYDKDF in the germline V gene (reference sequence). This CDR3 region has 20 residues. After removal of 0 bases from V and 1 base from J, the junction contained 13 bases not matched to a gene. The CDR3 sequence: CATSRDFGQGAPKANTEAFF. CDR3 in DNA: TGTGCCACCAGCAGAGATTTTGGACAGGGGGCGCCCAAGGCGAACACTGAAGCTTTCTTT.

The chain carries TRBV11-1 and TRBJ1-1; tentatively, D is TRBD1 (6 bases). The CDR3 spans 19 residues. Germline V gene sequence: CDR1 SGHAT, CDR2 FQDESV (reference sequence). V was pared by 0 bases and J by 0 bases, with 20 bases between. CDR3: CASSLADWGGTTVNTEAFF. The CDR3 DNA sequence: TGTGCCAGCAGCTTAGCAGATTGGGGGGGCACAACAGTGAACACTGAAGCTTTCTTT.

The chain couples TRBV14 to TRBJ1-2, with 7 bases identical to TRBD1. The CDR3 loop spans 12 amino acids. Germline values: CDR1 SGHDN, CDR2 FVKESK. Losses at the gene ends were 4 bases for V and 7 bases for J; bases not matched to a gene: 3. The DNA of the CDR3 is TGTGCCAGCAGCCGAGACAGGGTTGGCTACACCTTC. This encodes CASSRDRVGYTF. Full variable domain (outside the CDR3, taken from reference TRBV14 and TRBJ1-2): EAGVTQFPSHSVIEKGQTVTLRCDPISGHDNLYWYRRVMGKEIKFLLHFVKESKQDESGMPNNRFLAERTGGTYSTLKVQPAELEDSGVYFCASSRDRVGYTFGSGTRLTVV.